Listed below are T cell receptor beta chains from one sample, sequenced in a study of T cell responses to AZD1222 COVID-19 vaccine. Data came from immunoSEQ multiplex PCR; TCRdb stores just in-frame clones and leaves some out. In the table there are about 56,000 clones, approximately 83% of which are singletons. Here the sequenced sample was peripheral blood, taken on day 0 of AZD1222 vaccination. Receptors were obtained from an adult in good health. Each CDR3 is given with its conserved first and last residue. The D gene is left open where the match is weak. Size tells how often a clone was seen (once, few, many) or the class of an expanded clone, and some rows leave it out.

V	size	D	J	DNA	CDR3
TRBV14	NA	NA	TRBJ1-2	TGTGCCAGCAGCCCGGACGGTAACTATGGCTACACCTTC	CASSPDGNYGYTF
TRBV28	NA	NA	TRBJ1-2	TGTGCCAGCAGTCCAACTCCGGGGGCGCATGGCTACACCTTC	CASSPTPGAHGYTF
TRBV7-9	once	NA	TRBJ2-3	TGTGCCAGCAGCCAAGCAGTAGATACGCAGTATTTT	CASSQAVDTQYF
TRBV3-1/TRBV3-2	few	NA	TRBJ1-6	TGTGCCAGCAGCCATTCAGGCGGTAATTCACCCCTCCACTTT	CASSHSGGNSPLHF
TRBV28	NA	TRBD1	TRBJ2-6	TGTGCCAGCAGTCTCCGGACAGGGGGCGCTGGGGCCAACGTCCTGACTTTC	CASSLRTGGAGANVLTF
TRBV11-3	NA	TRBD1	TRBJ2-3	TGTGCCAGCAGCCCGGGGGACAGGGTATTCACAGATACGCAGTATTTT	CASSPGDRVFTDTQYF
TRBV19	NA	NA	TRBJ1-1	TGTGCCAGTAGTAAATGGGGCGGGATGAACACTGAAGCTTTCTTT	CASSKWGGMNTEAFF
TRBV14	NA	NA	TRBJ2-5	TGTGCCAGCAGCCAAGGCCCGGAGAGGCTCCGAGAGACCCAGTACTTC	CASSQGPERLRETQYF
TRBV6-5	NA	TRBD1	TRBJ1-4	TGTGCCAGCATTAACAGGGGAGCAGAGGAAAAACTGTTTTTT	CASINRGAEEKLFF
TRBV3-1/TRBV3-2	NA	NA	TRBJ2-1	TGTGCCAGCAGCCAAGGTATACGACGCAATGAGCAGTTCTTC	CASSQGIRRNEQFF
TRBV11-2	few	NA	TRBJ1-4	TGTGCCAGCAGCTTAAATGGGAGGTGGATAGTGGCTGAAAAACTGTTTTTT	CASSLNGRWIVAEKLFF
TRBV18	NA	TRBD1	TRBJ2-2	TGTGCCAGCTCACCGAGACAGGGTCCCACCGGGGAGCTGTTTTTT	CASSPRQGPTGELFF
TRBV7-2	once	TRBD2	TRBJ2-1	TGTGCCAGCAGCCCCGATGCGGGGGGGTCGTTCAATGAGCAGTTCTTC	CASSPDAGGSFNEQFF
TRBV7-9	NA	TRBD2	TRBJ2-1	TGTGCCACCCCTGCTGTTAGCGGGGGGGACAATGAGCAGTTCTTC	CATPAVSGGDNEQFF
TRBV5-1	once	NA	TRBJ2-1	TGCGCCAGCAGCTTGGTGCAGGGGGGCTCCTACAATGAGCAGTTCTTC	CASSLVQGGSYNEQFF
TRBV7-9	NA	NA	TRBJ2-2	TGTGCCAGCAGCTTACCCCTGGCGGGGTACACCGGGGAGCTGTTTTTT	CASSLPLAGYTGELFF
TRBV2	NA	NA	TRBJ2-7	TGTGCCAGCCATCAGGGCAGGGGCGAGCAGTACTTC	CASHQGRGEQYF
TRBV19	NA	NA	TRBJ1-5	TGTGCCAGTAGTATAGGGCAGGCATATAGCAATCAGCCCCAGCATTTT	CASSIGQAYSNQPQHF
TRBV30	NA	NA	TRBJ1-5	TGTGCCTGGAGCCCAGGCAATCAGCCCCAGCATTTT	CAWSPGNQPQHF
TRBV18	NA	NA	TRBJ2-1	TGTGCCAGCTCACCAGGGGCTAACAATGAGCAGTTCTTC	CASSPGANNEQFF
TRBV5-4	NA	NA	TRBJ2-5	TGTGCCAGCAGCTTGAAGGGGTGGGGGTACCAAGAGACCCAGTACTTC	CASSLKGWGYQETQYF
TRBV4-2	NA	TRBD2	TRBJ2-3	TGTGCCAGCAGCCAAGAGATCAGCGGGGGGGCCCGGACAGATACGCAGTATTTT	CASSQEISGGARTDTQYF
TRBV28	NA	NA	TRBJ1-4	TGTGCCAGCCGCAGGGATGAAAAACTGTTTTTT	CASRRDEKLFF
TRBV27	NA	NA	TRBJ2-3	TGTGCCAGCAGCTTAGGGGGGCCAGATACGCAGTATTTT	CASSLGGPDTQYF
TRBV28	few	NA	TRBJ1-2	TGTGCCACCCGGGAAGTTCCCTATGGCTACACCTTC	CATREVPYGYTF
TRBV4-1	NA	NA	TRBJ2-1	TGCGCCAGCAGCCAAGTAGGACCCCCGTTCTTC	CASSQVGPPFF